These T cell receptor beta chains were read from a single sample in a study of T cell changes during pregnancy in multiple sclerosis. The protocol was immunoSEQ multiplex PCR, while the TCRdb copy is restricted to in-frame clones and leaves out a portion. Among tens of thousands of clones, about 93% were seen once, and the ten largest hold 0.4% to 0.5%. The sequencing here drew on CD4+ T cells from peripheral blood mononuclear cells, taken in the second trimester of pregnancy. Source of these receptors: a female donor with multiple sclerosis, enrolled in a pregnancy study. Each CDR3 is given with its conserved first and last residue. The D gene is left open where the match is weak. Only some rows state a clone size, as once, few, many or a class for expanded clones.

j_call | d_call | clone_size | v_call | cdr3_aa | cdr3_nt
TRBJ2-7 | TRBD2 | - | TRBV4-2 | CASSLAGTSGPYEQYF | TGTGCCAGCAGCCTGGCTGGGACTAGCGGACCCTACGAGCAGTACTTC
TRBJ2-7 | TRBD1 | once | TRBV19 | CASSSAGTGTLEQYF | TGTGCCAGTAGTTCCGCCGGGACAGGGACCCTCGAGCAGTACTTC
TRBJ1-2 | - | - | TRBV6-1 | CASSNTGYGYTF | TGTGCCAGCAGCAACACAGGGTATGGCTACACCTTC
TRBJ1-2 | TRBD1 | - | TRBV9 | CASSVEGQGYGGYTF | TGTGCCAGCAGCGTGGAGGGACAGGGGTATGGAGGCTACACCTTC
TRBJ2-7 | TRBD2 | - | TRBV7-3 | CASSLRPGLAGGEQYF | TGTGCCAGCAGCCTAAGACCGGGACTAGCGGGAGGCGAGCAGTACTTC
TRBJ1-2 | TRBD1 | - | TRBV5-8 | CASSFFVDTGAGYTF | TGTGCCAGCAGCTTCTTCGTGGACACAGGGGCTGGCTACACCTTC
TRBJ1-5 | - | - | TRBV28 | CASCLRGYNQPQHF | TGTGCCAGCTGCCTTAGGGGCTACAATCAGCCCCAGCATTTT
TRBJ1-2 | - | - | TRBV27 | CASSLSGDNYGYTF | TGTGCCAGCAGTTTATCCGGGGATAACTATGGCTACACCTTC
TRBJ2-7 | TRBD1 | - | TRBV9 | CASSRRDRGEQYF | TGTGCCAGCAGCCGGAGAGACAGGGGCGAGCAGTACTTC
TRBJ1-1 | TRBD1 | - | TRBV30 | CAWRTGAEAFF | TGTGCCTGGCGGACAGGCGCTGAAGCTTTCTTT
TRBJ2-1 | TRBD2 | - | TRBV6-1 | CASSETGGSTEQFF | TGTGCCAGCAGTGAAACCGGGGGGTCGACTGAGCAGTTCTTC
TRBJ2-3 | TRBD1 | - | TRBV27 | CASSYLSTGRRDTQYF | TGTGCCAGCAGTTACCTATCGACAGGGCGAAGGGATACGCAGTATTTT
TRBJ2-6 | - | - | TRBV5-8 | CASSVYRAGANVLTF | TGTGCCAGCAGCGTCTACAGGGCTGGGGCCAACGTCCTGACTTTC
TRBJ1-1 | - | - | TRBV19 | CASSINSWNTEAFF | TGTGCCAGTAGTATTAACAGCTGGAACACTGAAGCTTTCTTT
TRBJ2-1 | TRBD2 | - | TRBV29-1 | CSVEGGASGRVGQFF | TGCAGCGTTGAAGGGGGGGCTAGCGGGAGAGTGGGACAGTTCTTC
TRBJ2-1 | - | - | TRBV6-6 | CASGRLGYNEQFF | TGTGCCAGCGGGCGACTAGGCTACAATGAGCAGTTCTTC
TRBJ2-4 | TRBD2 | - | TRBV5-1 | CASSWGLDTDIQYF | TGCGCCAGCAGCTGGGGACTAGACACCGACATTCAGTACTTC
TRBJ1-1 | - | - | TRBV5-1 | CASSLDADKGTEAFF | TGCGCCAGCAGCCTCGACGCGGACAAGGGCACTGAAGCTTTCTTT
TRBJ2-2 | TRBD1 | - | TRBV7-6 | CASSLVQGASGELFF | TGTGCCAGCAGCTTAGTACAGGGGGCCTCCGGGGAGCTGTTTTTT
TRBJ2-7 | - | - | TRBV21-1 | CASSKALSDRLHAYTTYEQYF | TGTGCCAGCAGCAAAGCGCTTTCGGACAGACTCCACGCTTATACTACCTACGAGCAGTACTTC
TRBJ2-1 | TRBD2 | - | TRBV11-2 | CASSLDNVRLAVLEQFF | TGTGCCAGCAGCTTAGATAATGTAAGACTAGCGGTTCTTGAGCAGTTCTTC
TRBJ1-5 | - | - | TRBV7-2 | CASSLDSFGPQHF | TGTGCCAGCAGCTTAGATTCCTTCGGGCCCCAGCATTTT
TRBJ2-7 | TRBD1 | - | TRBV7-8 | CASSLAQGTGRYEQYF | TGTGCCAGCAGCTTAGCGCAGGGGACAGGGAGATACGAGCAGTACTTC
TRBJ2-5 | TRBD2 | - | TRBV7-2 | CASSLESSGGETQYF | TGTGCCAGCAGCTTGGAGTCTAGCGGGGGGGAGACCCAGTACTTC
TRBJ2-1 | - | - | TRBV5-1 | CASSLAGVGNEQFF | TGCGCCAGCAGCTTGGCGGGAGTAGGTAATGAGCAGTTCTTC
TRBJ1-1 | TRBD1 | - | TRBV2 | CASRGTGTVNTEAFF | TGTGCCAGCAGGGGGACCGGGACAGTGAACACTGAAGCTTTCTTT
TRBJ2-1 | - | once | TRBV9 | CASSVDSGVYNEQFF | TGTGCCAGCAGCGTAGATAGCGGAGTCTACAATGAGCAGTTCTTC
TRBJ2-6 | TRBD1 | - | TRBV18 | CASSPDRVGANVLTF | TGTGCCAGCTCACCCGACAGGGTTGGGGCCAACGTCCTGACTTTC
TRBJ1-2 | - | - | TRBV7-9 | CASSQGRRVGPDNNYGYTF | TGTGCCAGCAGCCAAGGGAGGAGGGTTGGGCCAGATAATAACTATGGCTACACCTTC
TRBJ1-2 | - | - | TRBV29-1 | CSVTSGSGYGYTF | TGCAGCGTCACCTCAGGATCAGGCTATGGCTACACCTTC
TRBJ2-5 | - | - | TRBV19 | CASSIASETQYF | TGTGCCAGTAGTATCGCGTCGGAGACCCAGTACTTC
TRBJ1-1 | - | - | TRBV4-1 | CASSPPRNTEAFF | TGCGCCAGCAGCCCCCCGAGAAACACTGAAGCTTTCTTT
TRBJ1-3 | - | once | TRBV6-1 | CASTPGQASGNTIYF | TGTGCCAGCACCCCAGGACAAGCCTCTGGAAACACCATATATTTT
TRBJ2-1 | TRBD2 | - | TRBV18 | CASSPLAGNNEQFF | TGTGCCAGCTCCCCCCTAGCGGGTAACAATGAGCAGTTCTTC
TRBJ1-2 | - | - | TRBV30 | CAWSRPRGRGYTF | TGTGCCTGGAGCAGGCCGCGGGGCCGGGGCTACACCTTC
TRBJ1-2 | - | medium-sized | TRBV7-9 | CASSLEAGGGYTF | TGTGCCAGCAGCTTAGAGGCGGGGGGAGGCTACACCTTC
TRBJ2-7 | - | once | TRBV29-1 | CSVGGTLYEQYF | TGCAGCGTTGGGGGGACACTGTACGAGCAGTACTTC
TRBJ2-2 | TRBD2 | - | TRBV19 | CASSIGRLAANTGELFF | TGTGCCAGTAGTATAGGCAGGCTAGCGGCGAACACCGGGGAGCTGTTTTTT
TRBJ2-2 | TRBD2 | - | TRBV18 | CASSLGTNTGELFF | TGTGCCAGCTCACTCGGGACTAATACCGGGGAGCTGTTTTTT
TRBJ2-5 | TRBD1 | - | TRBV7-8 | CASSFPGTDTETQYF | TGTGCCAGCAGCTTTCCCGGGACAGACACAGAGACCCAGTACTTC
TRBJ2-1 | - | - | TRBV9 | CASSPVGGLVSYNEQFF | TGTGCCAGCAGCCCGGTCGGAGGGCTGGTGTCCTACAATGAGCAGTTCTTC
TRBJ1-1 | - | once | TRBV5-1 | CASSPTRGGTEAFF | TGCGCCAGCAGCCCAACGAGGGGGGGAACTGAAGCTTTCTTT
TRBJ1-2 | TRBD1 | - | TRBV18 | CASSPKTGQGAGGYTF | TGTGCCAGCTCACCAAAAACGGGCCAGGGGGCAGGAGGCTACACCTTC
TRBJ2-7 | - | - | TRBV9 | CASSVGGSSYEQYF | TGTGCCAGCAGCGTAGGAGGGAGCTCCTACGAGCAGTACTTC
TRBJ2-1 | - | - | TRBV28 | CASSLVGGRRNEQFF | TGTGCCAGCAGTTTAGTCGGAGGACGGCGGAATGAGCAGTTCTTC
TRBJ2-2 | - | - | TRBV18 | CASSPRRGLNTGELFF | TGTGCCAGCTCACCGAGGAGGGGCCTGAACACCGGGGAGCTGTTTTTT
TRBJ1-1 | - | - | TRBV29-1 | CSVEPGVLTEAFF | TGCAGCGTTGAACCCGGGGTTCTCACTGAAGCTTTCTTT
TRBJ1-1 | - | - | TRBV4-2 | CASSQEGGNTEAFF | TGTGCCAGCAGCCAGGAAGGAGGGAACACTGAAGCTTTCTTT